The 18 T cell receptor beta chains listed next were all sequenced from one sample in a study of blood T cell repertoires in COVID-19. TCRdb keeps only in-frame clones here, not all; method: immunoSEQ multiplex PCR. The data show 160,000 or so clones, around 74% seen once. The material sequenced was peripheral blood. Receptors originate from a woman aged 55-75 years with COVID-19, enrolled during active disease.

This clone was seen once. The V and J genes are TRBV18 and TRBJ2-3, with D perhaps matching TRBD1 (6 bases). Trimming removed 1 base from V and 6 bases from J, with 17 bases in between. The CDR3 loop spans 16 amino acids. Germline values: CDR1 KGHSH, CDR2 LQKENI. CDR3 nucleotide sequence: TGTGCCAGCTCACCACGAGGCAGGGGTGGCGTGGATACGCAGTATTTT. It encodes CASSPRGRGGVDTQYF.

The V gene is TRBV28, the J gene TRBJ1-1; the D gene is possibly TRBD1 (5 bases). Between the trimmed V and J ends, which lost 6 bases and 1 base, there was a span of 18 bases. Germline loops: CDR1 MDHEN, CDR2 SYDVKM. The CDR3 sequence is 16 residues long. In DNA, the CDR3 is TGTGCCAGCAGGATCGCAGGGCGTCGATGGAACACTGAAGCTTTCTTT. It yields the protein CASRIAGRRWNTEAFF.

The chain employs TRBV24-1 and TRBJ2-5; 7 nucleotides match TRBD1. The V and J ends lost 1 base and 1 base, in that order; junction bases with no gene match: 8. This CDR3 is 17 amino acids long. Looked up from germline, CDR1 is KGHDR and CDR2 is SFDVKD. The CDR3 sequence: CATSDFTGTAFQETQYF. CDR3 nucleotides: TGTGCCACCAGTGATTTTACAGGGACAGCGTTCCAAGAGACCCAGTACTTC.

V usage is TRBV30 and J usage is TRBJ1-1, with 7 nucleotides matching TRBD1. Germline V lookup: CDR1 GTSNPN, CDR2 SVGIG (reference sequence). This CDR3 is built from 13 residues. With 8 bases clipped from V and 5 bases from J, the junction kept 11 bases outside the gene matches. The CDR3 DNA is TGTGCCCGAATAGGGGGCCAGGGAACTGAAGCTTTCTTT. Residues: CARIGGQGTEAFF.

The chain combines TRBV6-5 with TRBJ2-1; the D gene is possibly TRBD2 (6 bases). The V gene's germline CDR1 is MNHEY and CDR2 SVGAGI. This CDR3 has 13 residues. Trimming removed 4 bases at V and 7 bases at J, with 11 bases between. CDR3 region: CASSSPGVNEQFF. The CDR3 region has the DNA TGTGCCAGCAGTTCCCCGGGAGTTAATGAGCAGTTCTTC.

The chain joins TRBV7-3 to TRBJ2-3; D is possibly TRBD1 (6 bases). There are 14 residues in the CDR3. Trimming shortened V by 0 bases and J by 4 bases, and 8 bases separated the two germline ends. The germline V gene has CDR1 SGHTA and CDR2 FQGTGA. This CDR3 is CASSLTTGSDTQYF. The CDR3, as DNA: TGTGCCAGCAGCTTAACAACAGGGTCAGATACGCAGTATTTT.

The rearrangement joins TRBV2 to TRBJ1-2, with unresolved D. Trimming took off 3 bases at V and 4 bases at J, with 15 bases between the two ends. This CDR3 comprises 15 residues. In germline, CDR1 is SNHLY, CDR2 FYNNEI. The CDR3 coding sequence is TGTGCCAGCAGTGAGGAGGTAGCCCTTTCCTATGGCTACACCTTC. As protein: CASSEEVALSYGYTF.

The CDR3 loop reads CASSYPRDLMDTGELFF. CDR3 coding DNA: TGTGCCAGCAGCTATCCCCGGGATCTAATGGACACCGGGGAGCTGTTTTTT. V gene TRBV5-6 combines with J gene TRBJ2-2; D possibly corresponds to TRBD2 (5 bases). The V end lost 3 bases, the J end lost 3 bases, and 18 bases lay between the germline ends. The length of the CDR3 is 17 residues. Germline-derived CDR1 and CDR2 are SGHDT and YYEEEE.

The rearrangement links TRBV7-6 to TRBJ2-2; 9 bases line up with TRBD2. The CDR3 spans 15 residues. Trimming cost V 5 bases and J 1 base; bases outside gene matches: 2. Germline values: CDR1 SGHVS, CDR2 FNYEAQ. The chain's CDR3 is CASSPLAGNTGELFF. Written as DNA, the CDR3 is TGTGCCAGCAGCCCACTAGCGGGGAACACCGGGGAGCTGTTTTTT. Full variable domain (rest looked up from reference TRBV7-6 and TRBJ2-2): GAGVSQSPRYKVTKRGQDVALRCDPISGHVSLYWYRQALGQGPEFLTYFNYEAQQDKSGLPNDRFSAERPEGSISTLTIQRTEQRDSAMYRCASSPLAGNTGELFFGEGSRLTVL.

This clone came up once. The rearrangement uses TRBV28 and TRBJ1-6; possible D gene TRBD1, 6 bases. The ends were cut back, 7 bases at V and 10 bases at J, with 14 bases in the middle. Per the germline V gene, CDR1 is MDHEN and CDR2 is SYDVKM. The CDR3 covers 13 residues. The CDR3 bases are TGTGCCAGCACTTCCAGGGGCAAATCACCCCTCCACTTT. This translates into CASTSRGKSPLHF.

This clone has just one count. The gene calls are TRBV6-5 and TRBJ1-1, with 7 bases aligning to TRBD1. The J segment lost 5 bases and the V segment lost 4 bases, leaving 1 base of the junction unmatched. In germline, CDR1 is MNHEY, CDR2 SVGAGI. There are 12 residues in the CDR3. The CDR3 DNA reads as TGTGCCAGCAGTTGGACAGGTACTGAAGCTTTCTTT. Residues: CASSWTGTEAFF.

This chain connects TRBV18 to TRBJ1-2; 7 bases match TRBD1. Looked up from germline, CDR1 is KGHSH and CDR2 is LQKENI. The CDR3 extends over 15 amino acids. V was pared by 3 bases and J by 4 bases, with 8 bases of the junction left unmatched. The CDR3 here is CASSPGRGGAYGYTF. DNA for the CDR3: TGTGCCAGCTCACCTGGGCGAGGGGGCGCCTATGGCTACACCTTC. Full variable domain (remainder filled in from reference TRBV18 and TRBJ1-2): NAGVMQNPRHLVRRRGQEARLRCSPMKGHSHVYWYRQLPEEGLKFMVYLQKENIIDESGMPKERFSAEFPKEGPSILRIQQVVRGDSAAYFCASSPGRGGAYGYTFGSGTRLTVV.

The chain carries TRBV11-2 and TRBJ2-7; 11 bases map to TRBD2. Germline CDR1 SGHAT, CDR2 FQNNGV. The junction had 8 bases not matched to a gene; V was cut back by 1 base and J by 6 bases. CDR3 length: 16 residues. The CDR3 DNA is TGTGCCAGCAGCTTAGTGGTAGCGGGAGGGTTTGGCGAGCAGTACTTC. Translating gives CASSLVVAGGFGEQYF.

V usage is TRBV14 and J usage is TRBJ2-1; the match to TRBD1 covers 7 bases. The CDR3 is 17 residues long. Germline assignment: CDR1 SGHDN and CDR2 FVKESK. The ends lost 3 bases at V and 3 bases at J; junction bases unmatched: 11. The CDR3 DNA is TGTGCCAGCAGCCACAGCCGCAGGGGGTTATTCTACAATGAGCAGTTCTTC. Translating it yields CASSHSRRGLFYNEQFF.

This clone turned up a few times. The rearrangement links TRBV7-9 to TRBJ1-5, with 9 bases lining up with TRBD1. V lost 0 bases to trimming and J lost 0 bases; unmatched junction nucleotides: 9. The CDR3 consists of 19 residues. Germline V lookup: CDR1 SEHNR, CDR2 FQNEAQ (reference sequence). In DNA, the CDR3 is TGTGCCAGCAGCTTAGCGACTGGACAGGGGCTTTATAGCAATCAGCCCCAGCATTTT. It specifies CASSLATGQGLYSNQPQHF.

This clone has only a few counts. V and J are TRBV29-1 and TRBJ1-6; no clear D. The CDR3 consists of 15 residues. Trimming stripped 4 bases from V and 1 base from J, with 11 bases between. CDR1 SQVTM and CDR2 ANQGSEA come from the germline V gene. This chain's CDR3 is CSVAMVMSYNSPLHF. CDR3 coding DNA: TGCAGCGTTGCTATGGTAATGTCCTATAATTCACCCCTCCACTTT.

This clone was seen a few times. The chain combines TRBV5-1 with TRBJ2-3, with a weak D call TRBD2 (5 bases). The CDR3 covers 16 residues. Germline V gene data show CDR1 as SGHRS and CDR2 as YFSETQ. V was shortened by 0 bases and J by 0 bases, with 11 bases between the two germline ends. The CDR3 is CASSLEGLQSTDTQYF. DNA for the CDR3: TGCGCCAGCAGCTTGGAAGGACTTCAGAGCACAGATACGCAGTATTTT.

This clone appeared a few times. The J gene is TRBJ2-3, the V gene TRBV6-6, with D unclear. V shed 4 bases and J shed 6 bases, with 17 bases lying between them. This CDR3 contains 15 residues. Germline loops: CDR1 MNHNY, CDR2 SVGAGI (reference sequence). The CDR3, as DNA: TGTGCCAGCAGTTTAAGCTATAACCACTTTGATACGCAGTATTTT. It encodes CASSLSYNHFDTQYF.